This section outlines one T cell receptor beta chain sequence together with its context. No antigen is known for it. The sample is drawn from a study of shared clonotypes between healthy human individuals. The study's findings and limits: Even with large depth, rarefaction showed that sorted-subset sequencing was incomplete. The small donor group covered limited genetic and exposure diversity. Naive subsets usually exceeded memory subsets in estimated richness.

Trimming took 5 bases from V and 3 from J, leaving 11 bases between them. Germline V gene sequence: CDR1 SGHAT, CDR2 FQNNGV. The CDR3 is 14 residues long. The data were produced by immunoSEQ multiplex PCR, yet TCRdb's version contains in-frame clones alone and is incomplete. This table holds 950,000 to 1,100,000 clones, around 76% found once. Sequencing was done on a sample of memory CD4+ T cells sorted from blood. The sample's subset: CD45RA-negative fraction. This chain connects TRBV11-2 to TRBJ1-3; TRBD1 is a possible D gene (6 bases). This clonotype originated in a man aged 18 to 29 in good health. The CDR3 is CASSLDRIGNTIYF. The CDR3 bases are TGTGCCAGCAGCCTCGACAGGATTGGAAACACCATATATTTT.